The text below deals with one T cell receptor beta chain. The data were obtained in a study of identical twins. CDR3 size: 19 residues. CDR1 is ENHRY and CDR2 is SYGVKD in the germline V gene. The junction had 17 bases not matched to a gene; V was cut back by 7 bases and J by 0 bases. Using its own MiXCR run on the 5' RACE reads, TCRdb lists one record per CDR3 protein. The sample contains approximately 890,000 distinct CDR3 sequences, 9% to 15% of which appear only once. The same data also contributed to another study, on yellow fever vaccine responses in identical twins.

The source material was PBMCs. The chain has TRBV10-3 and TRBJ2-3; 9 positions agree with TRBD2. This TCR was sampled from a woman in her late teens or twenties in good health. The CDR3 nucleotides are TGTGCCATCACCCCTGGCGGGACTAGCAACCTACGTAGCACAGATACGCAGTATTTT. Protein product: CAITPGGTSNLRSTDTQYF.